This T cell receptor (beta chain) appears in the sequencing data of a study of T cells in localized non-small cell lung cancer. The CDR3 contains 16 residues. Trimming removed 1 base at V and 0 bases at J, with 12 bases between. CDR1 and CDR2 from the germline V gene are SGHVS and FNYEAQ. This clone is classed as medium-sized. Data came from immunoSEQ multiplex PCR; TCRdb stores just in-frame clones and leaves some out. This sample yields 800 to 1,000 clones, of which approximately 30% are seen a single time; about 16% belongs to the top ten. Source: normal lung tissue next to the tumor, taken before any cancer treatment. This clonotype originated in a man between 40 and 69 years old with stage II lung adenocarcinoma. The gene calls are TRBV7-6 and TRBJ1-1, with a weak D call TRBD1 (6 bases). As DNA, the CDR3 is TGTGCCAGCAGCTTAGTGGGGGGGCGGGTGAACACTGAAGCTTTCTTT. This gives the protein CASSLVGGRVNTEAFF.